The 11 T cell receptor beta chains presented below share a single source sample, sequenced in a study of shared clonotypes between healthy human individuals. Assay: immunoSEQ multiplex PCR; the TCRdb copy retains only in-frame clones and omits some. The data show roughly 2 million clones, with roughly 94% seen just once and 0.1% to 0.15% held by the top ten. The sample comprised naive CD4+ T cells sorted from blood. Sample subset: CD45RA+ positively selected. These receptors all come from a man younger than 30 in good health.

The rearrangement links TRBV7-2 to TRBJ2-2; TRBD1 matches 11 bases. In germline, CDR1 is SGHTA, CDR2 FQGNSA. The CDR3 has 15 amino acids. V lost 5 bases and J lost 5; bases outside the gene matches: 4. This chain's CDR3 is CASSPDRGHTGELFF. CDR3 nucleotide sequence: TGTGCCAGCAGCCCGGACAGGGGGCATACCGGGGAGCTGTTTTTT.

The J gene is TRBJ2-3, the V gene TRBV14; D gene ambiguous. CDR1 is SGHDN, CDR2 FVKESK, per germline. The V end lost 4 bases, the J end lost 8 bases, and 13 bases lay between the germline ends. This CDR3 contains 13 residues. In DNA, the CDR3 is TGTGCCAGCAGCCGAAGCGAAGCCGCTACGCAGTATTTT. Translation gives CASSRSEAATQYF. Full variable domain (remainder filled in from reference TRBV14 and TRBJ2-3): EAGVTQFPSHSVIEKGQTVTLRCDPISGHDNLYWYRRVMGKEIKFLLHFVKESKQDESGMPNNRFLAERTGGTYSTLKVQPAELEDSGVYFCASSRSEAATQYFGPGTRLTVL.

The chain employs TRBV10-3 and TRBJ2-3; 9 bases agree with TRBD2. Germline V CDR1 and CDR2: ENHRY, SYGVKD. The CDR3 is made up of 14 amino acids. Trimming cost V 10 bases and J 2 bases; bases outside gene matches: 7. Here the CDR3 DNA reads TGTGCCAGCTTAAGCGGGGGGACCACAGATACGCAGTATTTT. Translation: CASLSGGTTDTQYF.

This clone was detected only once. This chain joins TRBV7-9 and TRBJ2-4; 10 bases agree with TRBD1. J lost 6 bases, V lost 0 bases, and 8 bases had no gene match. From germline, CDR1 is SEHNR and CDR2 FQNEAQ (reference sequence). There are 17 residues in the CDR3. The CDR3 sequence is CASSLASSGTGVNIQYF. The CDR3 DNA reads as TGTGCCAGCAGCTTAGCGTCCTCCGGGACAGGGGTAAACATTCAGTACTTC.

The DNA for the CDR3 is TGTGCCAGCAGTGACAGTCTTTATAATTCACCCCTCCACTTT. Its translation is CASSDSLYNSPLHF. This sequence joins TRBV2 and TRBJ1-6; D gene unclear. CDR3 length equals 14 residues. The V end lost 3 bases, the J end lost 4 bases, and 7 bases lay between the germline ends. Germline assignment: CDR1 SNHLY and CDR2 FYNNEI.

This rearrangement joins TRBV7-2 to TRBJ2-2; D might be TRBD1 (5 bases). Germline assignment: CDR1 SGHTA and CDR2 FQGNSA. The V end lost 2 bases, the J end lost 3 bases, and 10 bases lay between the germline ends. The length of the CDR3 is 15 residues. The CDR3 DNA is TGTGCCAGCAGCTTATCGACAGATGACACCGGGGAGCTGTTTTTT. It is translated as CASSLSTDDTGELFF. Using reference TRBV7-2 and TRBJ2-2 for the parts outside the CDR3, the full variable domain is GAGVSQSPSNKVTEKGKDVELRCDPISGHTALYWYRQSLGQGLEFLIYFQGNSAPDKSGLPSDRFSAERTGGSVSTLTIQRTQQEDSAVYLCASSLSTDDTGELFFGEGSRLTVL.

The CDR3 loop reads CASSRLPRWGETQYF. CDR3 nucleotides: TGTGCCAGCTCGCGCCTCCCCCGATGGGGGGAGACCCAGTACTTC. This chain joins TRBV18 and TRBJ2-5, with D perhaps matching TRBD1 or TRBD2 (5 bases each). Germline V gene data show CDR1 as KGHSH and CDR2 as LQKENI. The CDR3 contains 15 residues. Trimming stripped 6 bases from V and 5 bases from J, with 19 bases between.

DNA of the CDR3: TGTGCCAGCAGGGTCGGACAGGGGGACTATGGCTACACCTTC. This sequence encodes CASRVGQGDYGYTF. This chain links TRBV6-6 with TRBJ1-2, with 10 bases lining up with TRBD1. Losses at the gene ends were 6 bases for V and 3 bases for J; bases not matched to a gene: 4. Germline-derived CDR1 and CDR2 are MNHNY and SVGAGI (reference sequence). The CDR3 extends over 14 amino acids.

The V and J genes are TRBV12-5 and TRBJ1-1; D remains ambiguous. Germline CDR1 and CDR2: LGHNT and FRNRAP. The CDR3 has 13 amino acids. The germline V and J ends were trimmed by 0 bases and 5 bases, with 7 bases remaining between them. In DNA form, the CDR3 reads TGTGCTAGTGGTTTGGTTGGGTGGACTGAAGCTTTCTTT. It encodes CASGLVGWTEAFF.

The DNA for the CDR3 is TGTGCCAGCTCAGAGGGACTAGCGGGGGGGCAAGAGACCCAGTACTTC. This gives the protein CASSEGLAGGQETQYF. V gene TRBV4-2 combines with J gene TRBJ2-5; 16 bases fit TRBD2. Germline CDR1 and CDR2: LGHNA and YNFKEQ. The ends lost 8 bases at V and 2 bases at J; junction bases unmatched: 5. There are 16 residues in the CDR3.

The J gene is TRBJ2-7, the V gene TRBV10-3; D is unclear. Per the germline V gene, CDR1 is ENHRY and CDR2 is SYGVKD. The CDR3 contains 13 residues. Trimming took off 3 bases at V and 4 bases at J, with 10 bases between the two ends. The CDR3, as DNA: TGTGCCATCAGTGAACTGACGGAGTACGAGCAGTACTTC. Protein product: CAISELTEYEQYF.